The 13 T cell receptor beta chains below were found in one sample sequenced in a study of T cell repertoires in cytomegalovirus infection. These receptors' antigens are unknown. TCRdb analysed the reads with MiXCR anew, one entry per CDR3 protein. This table has approximately 990,000 distinct CDR3 sequences, 31% appearing once. Specimen: cultured CD8+ T cells from PBMCs, collected from culture after CMV antigen stimulation. The receptor set was obtained from a human donor in good health (CMV status not recorded). Some clones in this sample may be carry-over from other donors' samples.

The rearrangement uses TRBV27 and TRBJ2-7; tentatively, D is TRBD1 (5 bases). Trimming removed 4 bases at V and 6 bases at J, with 13 bases between. The CDR3 extends over 13 amino acids. Germline V lookup: CDR1 MNHEY, CDR2 SMNVEV (reference sequence). For the CDR3, the DNA is TGTGCCAGCAGTTGGGGCAGAAAGGTCGAGCAGTACTTC. This encodes CASSWGRKVEQYF.

J is TRBJ1-1 and V is TRBV6-5; D is ambiguous. CDR3 size: 13 residues. The germline gives CDR1 MNHEY, CDR2 SVGAGI. V was shortened by 7 bases and J by 1 base, with 10 bases between the two germline ends. The CDR3 DNA sequence: TGTGCCAGCACCGGACGGGAGAACACTGAAGCTTTCTTT. Residues: CASTGRENTEAFF.

The chain recombines TRBV7-6 with TRBJ2-1; a weak D match, TRBD1 (5 bases). Trimming removed 2 bases at V and 7 bases at J, with 15 bases between. The CDR3 contains 15 residues. Germline V lookup: CDR1 SGHVS, CDR2 FNYEAQ. The CDR3 DNA reads as TGTGCCAGCAGCTTAAGGGGTTCAACTGGAAATGAGCAGTTCTTC. Translating it yields CASSLRGSTGNEQFF. Using reference TRBV7-6 and TRBJ2-1 for the parts outside the CDR3, the full variable domain is GAGVSQSPRYKVTKRGQDVALRCDPISGHVSLYWYRQALGQGPEFLTYFNYEAQQDKSGLPNDRFSAERPEGSISTLTIQRTEQRDSAMYRCASSLRGSTGNEQFFGPGTRLTVL.

The chain couples TRBV5-1 to TRBJ2-3; weak D call: TRBD1 (5 bases). This CDR3 spans 14 amino acids. The V gene lost 0 bases and the J gene lost 5 bases, with 10 bases spanning the gap. In germline, CDR1 is SGHRS, CDR2 YFSETQ. DNA for the CDR3: TGCGCCAGCAGCTTGGTAGGGGCAGAAGATACGCAGTATTTT. Translated, it gives CASSLVGAEDTQYF.

As regards this clonotype: An end of the junction differs from the germline gene, which may be a read error. The chain couples TRBV6-1 to TRBJ2-3; no clear D. Germline CDR1 and CDR2: MNHNS and SASEGT. There are 9 residues in the CDR3. The CDR3 bases are TGCGCAGTTGGAGATACGCAGTATTTT. This translates into CAVGDTQYF.

The V gene is TRBV19, the J gene TRBJ2-3, with TRBD1 matching over 9 bases. The CDR3 has 16 residues. Per the germline V gene, CDR1 is LNHDA and CDR2 is SQIVND (reference sequence). V shed 2 bases and J 0 bases; nucleotides not matched to a gene: 3. DNA of the CDR3: TGTGCCAGTAGTATAACAGGGGGCCCTAGCACAGATACGCAGTATTTT. Protein sequence: CASSITGGPSTDTQYF.

This clonotype occurred a few times. V is TRBV4-2 and J is TRBJ2-1, with no clear D. The CDR3 has 14 amino acids. Germline CDR1 and CDR2: LGHNA and YNFKEQ. The ends were cut back, 0 bases at V and 10 bases at J, with 13 bases in the middle. The CDR3 protein is CASSQDKWPLEQFF. CDR3 in DNA: TGTGCCAGCAGCCAAGATAAATGGCCGCTAGAGCAGTTCTTC.

The rearrangement links TRBV13 to TRBJ1-6; maybe TRBD1 (6 bases). Deletions cut 0 bases from V and 7 bases from J, with 10 bases between. CDR1 is PRHDT, CDR2 FYEKMQ, per germline (reference sequence). There are 15 residues in the CDR3. The CDR3 region has the DNA TGTGCCAGCAGCTTAGGGGAGGGGGAAAATTCACCCCTCCACTTT. It yields the protein CASSLGEGENSPLHF.

V is TRBV15 and J is TRBJ2-7, with a possible D match to TRBD1 (6 bases). CDR1 and CDR2 (germline): LNHNV, YYDKDF (reference sequence). The CDR3 covers 12 residues. V was shortened by 5 bases and J by 7 bases, with 12 bases between the two germline ends. CDR3 DNA: TGTGCCACCAGCGCTAACAGGGAAGAGCAGTACGTC. Residues: CATSANREEQYV.

The rearrangement joins TRBV27 to TRBJ1-6; D is uncertain. In germline, CDR1 is MNHEY, CDR2 SMNVEV (reference sequence). This CDR3 has 15 amino acids. Trimming shortened V by 5 bases and J by 7 bases, and 15 bases separated the two germline ends. The CDR3 region is CASSPPAAPNSPLHF. CDR3 nucleotides: TGTGCCAGCAGTCCCCCGGCGGCGCCCAATTCACCCCTCCACTTT.

This clonotype appeared a few times. The J gene is TRBJ1-1, the V gene TRBV20-1; 8 bases are shared with TRBD1. CDR1 is DFQATT and CDR2 is SNEGSKA in the germline V gene (reference sequence). J gave up 7 bases and V 4 bases, and 8 bases lay outside the gene matches. The CDR3 covers 13 residues. The CDR3, as DNA: TGCAGTGCTAACCTGGGACAGGTCCGTGAAGCTTTCTTT. Translation gives CSANLGQVREAFF.

This CDR3 is CSVESSGLETQYF. The CDR3 nucleotides read TGCAGCGTTGAGAGTAGCGGGTTAGAGACCCAGTACTTC. The chain is built from TRBV29-1 and TRBJ2-5, with TRBD2 matching 7 bases. Germline CDR1 is SQVTM and CDR2 is ANQGSEA. V lost 3 bases, J lost 4 bases, and 5 bases stayed unmatched. This CDR3 spans 13 amino acids.

This chain connects TRBV15 to TRBJ1-5, with no clear D. V lost 0 bases and J lost 5, with 11 bases in between. This CDR3 is 15 amino acids long. Germline loops: CDR1 LNHNV, CDR2 YYDKDF (reference sequence). The CDR3 is CATSRDRSRYQPQHF. The CDR3 DNA reads TGTGCCACCAGCAGAGATAGAAGCAGGTATCAGCCCCAGCATTTT.